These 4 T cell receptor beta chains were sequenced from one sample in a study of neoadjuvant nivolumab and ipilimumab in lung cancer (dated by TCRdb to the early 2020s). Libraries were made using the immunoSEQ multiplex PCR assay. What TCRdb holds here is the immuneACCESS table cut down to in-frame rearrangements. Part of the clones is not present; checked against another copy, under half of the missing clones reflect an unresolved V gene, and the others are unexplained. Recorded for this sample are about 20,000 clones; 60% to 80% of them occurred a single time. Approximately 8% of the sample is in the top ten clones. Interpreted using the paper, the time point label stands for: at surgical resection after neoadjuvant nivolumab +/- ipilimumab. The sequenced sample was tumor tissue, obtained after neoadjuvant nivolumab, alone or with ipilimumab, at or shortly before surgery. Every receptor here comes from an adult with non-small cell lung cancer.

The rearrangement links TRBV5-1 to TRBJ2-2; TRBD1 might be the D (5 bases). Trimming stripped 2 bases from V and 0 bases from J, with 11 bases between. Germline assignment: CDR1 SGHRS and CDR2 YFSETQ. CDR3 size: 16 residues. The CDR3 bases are TGCGCCAGCAGCTTTAACCAGGGCCCGAACACCGGGGAGCTGTTTTTT. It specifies CASSFNQGPNTGELFF.

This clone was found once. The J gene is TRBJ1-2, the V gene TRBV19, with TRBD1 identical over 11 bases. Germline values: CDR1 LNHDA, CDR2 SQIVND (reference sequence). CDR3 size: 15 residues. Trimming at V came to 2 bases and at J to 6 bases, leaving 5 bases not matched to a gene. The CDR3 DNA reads TGTGCCAGTAGTATACGGACAGGGGGCACTAATGGCTACACCTTC. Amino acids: CASSIRTGGTNGYTF.

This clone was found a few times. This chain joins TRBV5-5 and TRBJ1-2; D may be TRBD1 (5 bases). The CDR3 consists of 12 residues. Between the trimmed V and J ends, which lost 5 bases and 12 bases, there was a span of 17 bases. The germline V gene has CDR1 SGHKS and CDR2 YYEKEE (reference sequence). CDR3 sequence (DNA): TGTGCCAGCAGGTACGGGGACCGCCTAGACACCTTC. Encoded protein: CASRYGDRLDTF.

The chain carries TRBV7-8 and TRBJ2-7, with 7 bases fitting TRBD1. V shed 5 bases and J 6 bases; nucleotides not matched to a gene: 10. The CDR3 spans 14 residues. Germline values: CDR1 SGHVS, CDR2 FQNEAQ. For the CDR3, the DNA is TGTGCCAGCAGCGAGACAGGGCTCCTGGCCGAGCAGTACTTC. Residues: CASSETGLLAEQYF.